A selection of T cell receptor beta chains follows, all from one sample in a study of Graves' ophthalmopathy and Graves' hyperthyroidism. Via MiXCR, TCRdb re-called the multiplex PCR reads, giving one row per CDR3 protein. The sample lists about 220,000 distinct CDR3 sequences, 20% to 25% seen once, with more than 35% in the top ten. Material: peripheral blood. All receptors derive from a woman aged 45-65 years with Graves' ophthalmopathy. Each CDR3 is given with its conserved first and last residue. A D gene is named only where the DNA matches it firmly. Clone size is not always given. Where it is, it says once, few, many or a class for expanded clones.

V gene: TRBV11-2; J gene: TRBJ2-7; clone size: .; D gene: TRBD2; CDR3 protein: CASRRTSGRSHEQYF; CDR3 DNA: TGTGCCAGCAGAAGGACTAGCGGGAGGTCCCACGAGCAGTACTTC
V gene: TRBV28; J gene: TRBJ2-5; clone size: .; D gene: .; CDR3 protein: CASSLGRGYSAQETQYF; CDR3 DNA: TGTGCCAGCAGTTTAGGACGGGGCTATTCGGCCCAAGAGACCCAGTACTTC
V gene: TRBV7-2; J gene: TRBJ2-7; clone size: .; D gene: .; CDR3 protein: CASSPPLRTYEQYF; CDR3 DNA: TGTGCCAGCAGCCCACCGCTCCGGACCTACGAGCAGTACTTC
V gene: TRBV4-2; J gene: TRBJ1-1; clone size: many; D gene: .; CDR3 protein: CASSQVKGRGEAFF; CDR3 DNA: TGTGCCAGCAGCCAAGTAAAGGGGAGGGGTGAAGCTTTCTTT
V gene: TRBV7-9; J gene: TRBJ1-2; clone size: .; D gene: .; CDR3 protein: CASSPDSLGYTF; CDR3 DNA: TGTGCCAGCAGCCCGGACAGCTTGGGCTACACCTTC
V gene: TRBV28; J gene: TRBJ2-6; clone size: many; D gene: TRBD1; CDR3 protein: CASSPRQGTSSGANVLTF; CDR3 DNA: TGTGCCAGCAGTCCTAGACAGGGGACCTCCTCTGGGGCCAACGTCCTGACTTTC
V gene: TRBV2; J gene: TRBJ1-2; clone size: many; D gene: .; CDR3 protein: CASITGTASYGYTF; CDR3 DNA: TGTGCCAGCATCACGGGGACGGCGAGCTATGGCTACACCTTC
V gene: TRBV4-1; J gene: TRBJ2-5; clone size: .; D gene: .; CDR3 protein: CASSQDQRQETQYF; CDR3 DNA: TGCGCCAGCAGCCAAGATCAACGGCAAGAGACCCAGTACTTC
V gene: TRBV6-5; J gene: TRBJ2-7; clone size: many; D gene: .; CDR3 protein: CASSNNYEQYF; CDR3 DNA: TGTGCCAGCAGTAACAACTACGAGCAGTACTTC
V gene: TRBV19; J gene: TRBJ2-5; clone size: many; D gene: .; CDR3 protein: CASSNKQETQYF; CDR3 DNA: TGTGCCAGTAGCAACAAACAAGAGACCCAGTACTTC
V gene: TRBV19; J gene: TRBJ2-2; clone size: .; D gene: .; CDR3 protein: CASWLGPGYTGELFF; CDR3 DNA: TGTGCCAGCTGGCTCGGGCCAGGGTACACCGGGGAGCTGTTTTTT
V gene: TRBV27; J gene: TRBJ2-5; clone size: many; D gene: TRBD1; CDR3 protein: CASSMTGFGETQYF; CDR3 DNA: TGTGCCAGCAGTATGACAGGGTTTGGGGAGACCCAGTACTTC
V gene: TRBV12-3/TRBV12-4; J gene: TRBJ1-3; clone size: .; D gene: .; CDR3 protein: CASSWAGYSGNTIYF; CDR3 DNA: TGTGCCAGCAGTTGGGCAGGGTACTCTGGAAACACCATATATTTT
V gene: TRBV28; J gene: TRBJ2-7; clone size: many; D gene: .; CDR3 protein: CASRQQGYEQYF; CDR3 DNA: TGTGCCAGCAGACAACAGGGCTACGAGCAGTACTTC
V gene: TRBV19; J gene: TRBJ2-2; clone size: .; D gene: TRBD1; CDR3 protein: CASSVHGTVTGELFF; CDR3 DNA: TGTGCCAGTAGTGTACACGGGACAGTCACCGGGGAGCTGTTTTTT
V gene: TRBV6-5; J gene: TRBJ2-7; clone size: once; D gene: .; CDR3 protein: CASSSDSTYERQYF; CDR3 DNA: TGTGCCAGCAGTTCCGACTCAACCTACGAGCGGCAGTACTTC
V gene: TRBV7-9; J gene: TRBJ2-2; clone size: .; D gene: .; CDR3 protein: CASSLAGADTGELFF; CDR3 DNA: TGTGCCAGCAGCTTAGCAGGGGCCGACACCGGGGAGCTGTTTTTT
V gene: TRBV27; J gene: TRBJ1-1; clone size: .; D gene: .; CDR3 protein: CASSYNDRNTEAFF; CDR3 DNA: TGTGCCAGCAGTTACAACGACAGGAACACTGAAGCTTTCTTT
V gene: TRBV6-5; J gene: TRBJ2-7; clone size: many; D gene: .; CDR3 protein: CASSYSTSTEQYF; CDR3 DNA: TGTGCCAGCAGTTACTCGACGTCAACGGAGCAGTACTTC
V gene: TRBV9; J gene: TRBJ2-7; clone size: many; D gene: .; CDR3 protein: CASSERGVRDEQYF; CDR3 DNA: TGTGCCAGCAGCGAAAGGGGGGTCAGGGACGAGCAGTACTTC
V gene: TRBV7-2; J gene: TRBJ1-2; clone size: many; D gene: .; CDR3 protein: CASSLSGYGYTF; CDR3 DNA: TGTGCCAGCAGCTTAAGCGGGTATGGCTACACCTTC
V gene: TRBV6-5; J gene: TRBJ2-7; clone size: many; D gene: .; CDR3 protein: CASSPGRRYEQYF; CDR3 DNA: TGTGCCAGCAGCCCCGGGAGAAGGTACGAGCAGTACTTC
V gene: TRBV3-1; J gene: TRBJ2-7; clone size: .; D gene: TRBD1; CDR3 protein: CASRRTGGPYEQYF; CDR3 DNA: TGTGCCAGCAGACGGACAGGGGGCCCCTACGAGCAGTACTTC
V gene: TRBV28; J gene: TRBJ2-7; clone size: many; D gene: TRBD2; CDR3 protein: CASSLLQGRTSGTAYEQYF; CDR3 DNA: TGTGCCAGCAGTTTATTACAGGGGAGGACTAGCGGGACCGCCTACGAGCAGTACTTC
V gene: TRBV6-9; J gene: TRBJ2-7; clone size: many; D gene: .; CDR3 protein: CARARSSYEQYF; CDR3 DNA: TGTGCCCGGGCGCGGAGCTCCTACGAGCAGTACTTC